Sequencing of this TCR beta chain was carried out in a study of blood T cell repertoires in COVID-19. Study summary: The samples span acute and convalescent COVID-19 from the United States, Italy and Spain. PBMCs, B-cell-depleted T cells, or T cells provided the cDNA or gDNA that made up the material.

The CDR3 sequence is 15 residues long. Germline assignment: CDR1 SGHDN and CDR2 FVKESK. V gave up 2 bases and J gave up 2 bases; unmatched junction bases: 5. Original methodology: Scientists estimated how many nucleated cells there were by amplifying reference gene primers. Profiling relied on immunoSEQ multiplex PCR, and the TCRdb table lists in-frame clones only, not all of them. That table supplies the V and J calls and clone size; D and trimming were determined from the DNA. The profile shows around 30,000 clones, around 85% of them singletons. This clone was seen a single time. The chain uses TRBV14 and TRBJ2-7, with TRBD1 identical over 8 bases. The receptor comes from a man aged 55-75 years with active COVID-19. What was sequenced was peripheral blood. The CDR3 loop is CASSQPGQVTYEQYF. The CDR3 DNA reads as TGTGCCAGCAGCCAACCGGGACAGGTCACCTACGAGCAGTACTTC.